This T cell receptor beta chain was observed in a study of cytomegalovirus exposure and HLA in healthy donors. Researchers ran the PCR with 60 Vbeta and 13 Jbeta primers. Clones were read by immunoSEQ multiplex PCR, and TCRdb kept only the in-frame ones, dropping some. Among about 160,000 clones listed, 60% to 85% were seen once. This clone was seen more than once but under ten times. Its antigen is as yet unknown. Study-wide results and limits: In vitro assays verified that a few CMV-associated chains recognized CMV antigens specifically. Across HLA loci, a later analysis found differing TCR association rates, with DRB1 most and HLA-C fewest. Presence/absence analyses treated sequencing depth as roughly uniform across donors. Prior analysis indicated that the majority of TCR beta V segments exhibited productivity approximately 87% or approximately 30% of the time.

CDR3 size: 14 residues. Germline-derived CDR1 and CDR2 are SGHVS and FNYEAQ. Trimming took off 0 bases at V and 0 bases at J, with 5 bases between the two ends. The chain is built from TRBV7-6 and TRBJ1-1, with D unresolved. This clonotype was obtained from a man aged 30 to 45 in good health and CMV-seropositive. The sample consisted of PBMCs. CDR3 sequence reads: CASSLAVVNTEAFF. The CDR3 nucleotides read TGTGCCAGCAGCTTAGCAGTAGTGAACACTGAAGCTTTCTTT.